This T cell receptor beta chain comes out of a study of cytomegalovirus exposure and HLA in healthy donors. The study, taken as a whole, reports: In vitro checks showed that three CMV-associated chains really do target CMV antigens. According to a subsequent analysis, TCR clusters identified in the first cohort showed a tendency to co-occur across the roughly 130 validation repertoires. The study found most TCR sequences rare, yet found some public TCRs in many donors. Some TCR beta chains (164 of them) were listed as cytomegalovirus-associated.

The CDR3 sequence is 13 residues long. The V gene's germline CDR1 is MNHNS and CDR2 SASEGT. With 9 bases removed from V and 2 bases from J, the gap between germline ends came to 13 bases. Concerning this clone: Antigen specificity is unknown. Other DNA sequences in the sample encode the same CDR3.

Assay: immunoSEQ multiplex PCR; the TCRdb copy retains only in-frame clones and omits some. This sample carries around 180,000 clones, around 88% of them seen once, and the ten largest clones take roughly 1.5%. Sample: PBMCs. The rearrangement joins TRBV6-1 to TRBJ1-2, with D possibly matching TRBD1 (6 bases). This sequence originates from a woman between 18 and 29 years old in good health and CMV-seronegative. The CDR3 coding sequence is TGTGCCAGTCGGGGGGGGGCGAACTATGGCTACACCTTC. Protein sequence: CASRGGANYGYTF.